The clone carrying this T cell receptor beta chain was recorded many times. Its antigen is currently unknown. TCR beta CDR3 sequences were amplified from RNA transcripts. The HTBI primer set drove a first-round RT-PCR of the TCR CDR3. Using its own MiXCR run on the multiplex PCR reads, TCRdb lists one record per CDR3 protein. This sample has 700,000 or so distinct CDR3 sequences, with about 15% found just once. This record belongs to a study of T cells in Graves' hyperthyroidism and ophthalmopathy. General study findings and limits: The model predicted ophthalmopathy a median approximately seven months before onset.

The CDR3 contains 13 residues. Germline loops: CDR1 MNHEY, CDR2 SVGEGT. The germline V and J ends were trimmed by 5 bases and 12 bases, with 17 bases remaining between them. J is TRBJ2-1 and V is TRBV6-2 or TRBV6-3, with a weak D call TRBD2 (6 bases). The receptor comes from a woman in her 50s with Graves' ophthalmopathy. The source material was blood. As DNA, the CDR3 is TGTGCCAGCAGTCCGACTCGGGGAGGAGCGCAGTTCTTC. Amino acid sequence: CASSPTRGGAQFF.